The next 26 T cell receptor beta chains were all read from a single sample in a study of control samples from healthy donors and cancer patients. Some clones are missing from TCRdb's copy, which holds only in-frame ones; the method was immunoSEQ multiplex PCR. Of 90,000 or so clones in the sample, about 88% were seen once. The sample taken for sequencing was blood. These receptors all come from a woman between 65 and 79 years old in good health.

This chain uses TRBV27 with TRBJ1-3; the match to TRBD1 covers 7 bases. Germline V gene sequence: CDR1 MNHEY, CDR2 SMNVEV (reference sequence). Trimming cost V 2 bases and J 2 bases; bases outside gene matches: 3. The CDR3 is made up of 15 amino acids. The CDR3 here is CASSLEGATGNTIYF. CDR3 in DNA: TGTGCCAGCAGTTTAGAGGGGGCGACTGGAAACACCATATATTTT.

The chain joins TRBV2 to TRBJ1-2; the D gene is possibly TRBD1 (5 bases). This CDR3 contains 13 residues. Trimming left V 5 bases short and J 6 bases short, with 13 bases between. The V gene's germline CDR1 is SNHLY and CDR2 FYNNEI. In nucleotides, the CDR3 is TGTGCCAGCAGTTTAATGACAGAGAATGGCTACACCTTC. This encodes CASSLMTENGYTF.

The V and J genes are TRBV2 and TRBJ2-5; D might be TRBD1 (6 bases). There are 14 residues in the CDR3. V was pared by 6 bases and J by 1 base, with 12 bases between. Looked up from germline, CDR1 is SNHLY and CDR2 is FYNNEI. The CDR3: CASSATGGQETQYF. The CDR3 nucleotides read TGTGCCAGCAGCGCGACAGGAGGCCAAGAGACCCAGTACTTC.

The chain employs TRBV6-5 and TRBJ1-1; D gene unclear. The length of the CDR3 is 15 residues. From germline, CDR1 is MNHEY and CDR2 SVGAGI. V lost 0 bases, J lost 0 bases, and 8 bases lay in between. CDR3 bases: TGTGCCAGCAGTTACTCGATTGGACTGAACACTGAAGCTTTCTTT. This translates into CASSYSIGLNTEAFF.

V usage is TRBV19 and J usage is TRBJ1-2, with D tentatively TRBD1 (5 bases). From germline, CDR1 is LNHDA and CDR2 SQIVND (reference sequence). The CDR3 is 13 amino acids. V lost 7 bases and J lost 5, with 14 bases in between. CDR3 protein: CASTDRSEYGYTF. CDR3 coding DNA: TGTGCCAGTACCGACAGATCGGAGTATGGCTACACCTTC. The entire variable domain, with the rest obtained from reference TRBV19 and TRBJ1-2, is as follows: DGGITQSPKYLFRKEGQNVTLSCEQNLNHDAMYWYRQDPGQGLRLIYYSQIVNDFQKGDIAEGYSVSREKKESFPLTVTSAQKNPTAFYLCASTDRSEYGYTFGSGTRLTVV.

This clone was found once. This chain links TRBV6-1 with TRBJ1-1; no clear D gene. Germline CDR1 MNHNS, CDR2 SASEGT. V was pared by 6 bases and J by 12 bases, with 17 bases between. This CDR3 has 12 residues. The CDR3 is CASRPGEGGTFF. In DNA, the CDR3 is TGTGCCAGCAGACCCGGGGAGGGTGGGACTTTCTTT.

The chain carries TRBV7-9 and TRBJ1-3; D uncertain. This CDR3 is 12 amino acids long. Trimming stripped 3 bases from V and 4 bases from J, with 4 bases between. Germline V CDR1 and CDR2: SEHNR, FQNEAQ (reference sequence). CDR3 loop: CASSFPGNTIYF. CDR3 nucleotides: TGTGCCAGCAGCTTTCCGGGAAACACCATATATTTT. The variable domain in full, completed from reference TRBV7-9 and TRBJ1-3, reads DTGVSQNPRHKITKRGQNVTFRCDPISEHNRLYWYRQTLGQGPEFLTYFQNEAQLEKSRLLSDRFSAERPKGSFSTLEIQRTEQGDSAMYLCASSFPGNTIYFGEGSWLTVV.

This clone was observed once. The V call is TRBV9, the J call TRBJ1-5, with a tentative D call TRBD1 (5 bases). The CDR3 totals 17 residues. Trimming left V 4 bases short and J 0 bases short, with 17 bases between. The germline CDR1 and CDR2 sequences are SGDLS and YYNGEE. The CDR3 region is CASSTEEGRYSNQPQHF. In DNA, the CDR3 is TGTGCCAGCAGCACCGAGGAGGGGAGGTATAGCAATCAGCCCCAGCATTTT.

This clone was seen a handful of times. CDR3 amino acids: CASSGYEQYF. The CDR3 DNA sequence: TGTGCCAGCAGTGGGTACGAGCAGTACTTC. The chain links TRBV2 to TRBJ2-7; D gene ambiguous. In germline, CDR1 is SNHLY, CDR2 FYNNEI. The CDR3 is 10 amino acids. Trimming took 4 bases from V and 4 from J, leaving 2 bases between them. The full variable domain, its missing parts supplied by reference TRBV2 and TRBJ2-7, is EPEVTQTPSHQVTQMGQEVILRCVPISNHLYFYWYRQILGQKVEFLVSFYNNEISEKSEIFDDQFSVERPDGSNFTLKIRSTKLEDSAMYFCASSGYEQYFGPGTRLTVT.

V usage is TRBV4-1 and J usage is TRBJ2-5; D is unclear. Germline-derived CDR1 and CDR2 are MGHRA and YSYEKL. V was cut by 4 bases and J by 7 bases, with 19 bases left in between. The length of the CDR3 is 15 residues. The CDR3 DNA reads TGCGCCAGCAGCCCCCCCGGCTCCGGCAAGGGGACCCAGTACTTC. This codes for CASSPPGSGKGTQYF.

V gene TRBV5-5 combines with J gene TRBJ2-7; TRBD1 or TRBD2 may be the D gene (6 bases each). Germline CDR1 reads SGHKS; CDR2 reads YYEKEE (reference sequence). Trimming took 4 bases from V and 2 from J, leaving 19 bases between them. The CDR3 is 16 residues long. The CDR3: CASSPFYRGLTYEQYF. The CDR3 bases are TGTGCCAGCAGCCCCTTTTACCGGGGGCTAACCTACGAGCAGTACTTC. The full variable domain, rest sourced from reference TRBV5-5 and TRBJ2-7, is DAGVTQSPTHLIKTRGQQVTLRCSPISGHKSVSWYQQVLGQGPQFIFQYYEKEERGRGNFPDRFSARQFPNYSSELNVNALLLGDSALYLCASSPFYRGLTYEQYFGPGTRLTVT.

The chain is built from TRBV5-1 and TRBJ1-1; perhaps TRBD1 as D (5 bases). The germline CDR1 and CDR2 sequences are SGHRS and YFSETQ. Trimming removed 3 bases at V and 3 bases at J, with 9 bases between. The CDR3 length is 13 residues. This CDR3 reads CASSSQTDTEAFF. The CDR3 nucleotides are TGCGCCAGCAGCTCCCAGACAGACACTGAAGCTTTCTTT.

The table lists this clone with a count of one. J is TRBJ1-1 and V is TRBV2; tentative D call: TRBD1 (6 bases). The CDR3 is 12 residues long. V was clipped by 4 bases and J by 6 bases, with 9 bases between them. Per the germline V gene, CDR1 is SNHLY and CDR2 is FYNNEI. CDR3 sequence reads: CASSAWTAEAFF. CDR3 nucleotide sequence: TGTGCCAGCAGTGCTTGGACAGCTGAAGCTTTCTTT.

The chain uses TRBV5-4 and TRBJ1-1; 9 bases line up with TRBD1. Trimming removed 4 bases from V and 2 bases from J; junction bases left unmatched: 9. There are 16 residues in the CDR3. CDR1 and CDR2 from the germline V gene are SGHNT and YYREEE (reference sequence). CDR3 sequence: CASSHRRTGDNTEAFF. CDR3 DNA: TGTGCCAGCAGCCACCGCCGGACAGGGGATAACACTGAAGCTTTCTTT.

The V gene is TRBV11-3, the J gene TRBJ2-2, with a tentative D call TRBD2 (5 bases). Germline-derived CDR1 and CDR2 are SGHNT and YENEEA. CDR3 length: 14 residues. Trimming cost V 2 bases and J 4 bases, with 8 bases left between them. DNA of the CDR3: TGTGCCAGCAGCTTATCGCGGGCCACCGGGGAGCTGTTTTTT. Amino acids: CASSLSRATGELFF.

The rearrangement links TRBV6-5 to TRBJ1-1, with D unresolved. Trimming pared 0 bases from V and 0 bases from J, leaving 8 bases between. Per the germline V gene, CDR1 is MNHEY and CDR2 is SVGAGI. This CDR3 comprises 15 residues. As DNA, the CDR3 is TGTGCCAGCAGTTACTCAGGCAGTCTGAACACTGAAGCTTTCTTT. Its translation is CASSYSGSLNTEAFF.

This clone was seen only a few times. The same CDR3 is also encoded by other DNA sequences in this sample. The chain carries TRBV7-2 and TRBJ1-1; a weak D match, TRBD1 (6 bases). The CDR3 loop spans 13 amino acids. Germline assignment: CDR1 SGHTA and CDR2 FQGNSA. Trimming took off 3 bases at V and 1 base at J, with 6 bases between the two ends. The DNA of the CDR3 is TGTGCCAGCAGCTTGGGACAGAACACTGAAGCTTTCTTT. Translating it yields CASSLGQNTEAFF.

This clone came up once. This rearrangement joins TRBV7-2 to TRBJ1-4; D is ambiguous. Trimming removed 5 bases from V and 0 bases from J, with 4 bases in between. CDR3 length: 13 amino acids. Germline loops: CDR1 SGHTA, CDR2 FQGNSA. CDR3 nucleotides: TGTGCCAGCAGCGGGTCAACTAATGAAAAACTGTTTTTT. Translating it yields CASSGSTNEKLFF.

This clone was detected once. The chain couples TRBV11-2 to TRBJ1-6; D is unclear. The CDR3 loop spans 14 amino acids. The germline V gene has CDR1 SGHAT and CDR2 FQNNGV. Trimming removed 1 base from V and 7 bases from J, with 8 bases in between. CDR3 nucleotide sequence: TGTGCCAGCAGCTTAGGGCTGTACAATTCACCCCTCCACTTT. Translating gives CASSLGLYNSPLHF.

The chain uses TRBV6-6 and TRBJ1-2; D unresolved. Germline CDR1 is MNHNY and CDR2 is SVGAGI (reference sequence). V dropped 5 bases and J dropped 8 bases, with 12 bases sitting between them. This CDR3 comprises 12 residues. The CDR3 reads CASSPPDQGYTF. CDR3 nucleotide sequence: TGTGCCAGCAGTCCCCCCGATCAAGGCTACACCTTC.

About this clone: One end of the junction does not line up with germline, which may come from a read error. V and J are TRBV5-1 and TRBJ1-1; TRBD1 is a possible D gene (6 bases). The CDR3 covers 11 residues. From germline, CDR1 is SGHRS and CDR2 YFSETQ. This chain's CDR3 is CASSLGLTGLF. The CDR3 DNA follows: TGCGCCAGCAGCTTGGGGTTGACAGGCCTCTTT.

V usage is TRBV5-1 and J usage is TRBJ2-7; 8 bases agree with TRBD1. After removal of 4 bases from V and 6 bases from J, the junction contained 9 bases not matched to a gene. Germline V gene lookup returns CDR1 SGHRS and CDR2 YFSETQ. This CDR3 is built from 14 residues. The CDR3 region has the DNA TGCGCCAGCAGCATTCCGGGACAGGAAGGCGAGCAGTACTTC. It is translated as CASSIPGQEGEQYF.

DNA of the CDR3: TGTGCCAGCAGCCCGCCAGGGCCGAACACCGGGGAGCTGTTTTTT. Amino acids: CASSPPGPNTGELFF. The rearrangement links TRBV5-4 to TRBJ2-2; maybe TRBD1 (5 bases). Per the germline V gene, CDR1 is SGHNT and CDR2 is YYREEE (reference sequence). CDR3 size: 15 residues. Trimming took off 4 bases at V and 0 bases at J, with 10 bases between the two ends.

This rearrangement joins TRBV5-1 to TRBJ1-5; D is ambiguous. The V gene lost 4 bases and the J gene lost 0 bases, with 11 bases spanning the gap. CDR1 and CDR2 from the germline V gene are SGHRS and YFSETQ. The CDR3 is 15 amino acids. CDR3 protein: CASSTGPSSNQPQHF. The CDR3 DNA reads TGCGCCAGCAGCACCGGCCCGTCTAGCAATCAGCCCCAGCATTTT.

V and J are TRBV3-1 (or the pseudogene TRBV3-2) and TRBJ2-2, with 10 bases fitting TRBD2. Germline loops: CDR1 LGHDT, CDR2 YNNKEL (reference sequence). The trim removed 0 bases at V and 7 bases at J, leaving 11 bases unmatched. This CDR3 contains 18 residues. The CDR3 nucleotides are TGTGCCAGCAGCCAAGATTCTCGGAGCGGGAGGGCCATCGGGGAGCTGTTTTTT. Translated: CASSQDSRSGRAIGELFF.

The V call is TRBV10-2, the J call TRBJ2-2; D is possibly TRBD1 (6 bases). V lost 2 bases and J lost 4, with 17 bases in between. The germline V gene encodes CDR1 WSHSY and CDR2 SAAADI. The CDR3 covers 17 residues. The CDR3 spells CASSEPRGQGPTGELFF. The CDR3 DNA sequence: TGCGCCAGCAGTGAGCCGCGAGGCCAGGGGCCCACCGGGGAGCTGTTTTTT.